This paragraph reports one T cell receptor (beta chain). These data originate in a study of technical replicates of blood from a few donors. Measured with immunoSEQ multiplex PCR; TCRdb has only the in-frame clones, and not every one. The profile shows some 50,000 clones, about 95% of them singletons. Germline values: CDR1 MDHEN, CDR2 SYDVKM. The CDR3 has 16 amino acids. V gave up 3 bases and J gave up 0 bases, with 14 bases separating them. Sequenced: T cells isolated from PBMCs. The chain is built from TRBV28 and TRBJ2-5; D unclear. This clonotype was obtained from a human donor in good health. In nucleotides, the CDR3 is TGTGCCAGCAGTTTCTTCGACGGGTCCTACCAAGAGACCCAGTACTTC. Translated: CASSFFDGSYQETQYF. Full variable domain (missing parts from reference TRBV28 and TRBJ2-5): DVKVTQSSRYLVKRTGEKVFLECVQDMDHENMFWYRQDPGLGLRLIYFSYDVKMKEKGDIPEGYSVSREKKERFSLILESASTNQTSMYLCASSFFDGSYQETQYFGPGTRLLVL.